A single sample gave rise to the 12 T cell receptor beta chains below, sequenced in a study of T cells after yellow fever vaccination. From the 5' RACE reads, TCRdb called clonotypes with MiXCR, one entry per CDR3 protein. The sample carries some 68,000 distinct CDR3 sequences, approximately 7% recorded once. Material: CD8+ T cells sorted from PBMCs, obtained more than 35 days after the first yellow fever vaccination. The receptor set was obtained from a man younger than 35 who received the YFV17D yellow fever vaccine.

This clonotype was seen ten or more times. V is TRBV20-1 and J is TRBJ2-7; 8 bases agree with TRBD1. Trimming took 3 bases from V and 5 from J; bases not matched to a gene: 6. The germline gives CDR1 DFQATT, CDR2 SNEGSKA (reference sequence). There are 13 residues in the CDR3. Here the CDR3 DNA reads TGCAGTGCTAGGGGACCAGGGGGCAACGAGCAGTACGTC. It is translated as CSARGPGGNEQYV.

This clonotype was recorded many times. The CDR3 DNA sequence: TGTGCCAGCAGCTTAGACTCCGCTGGGCAGTTCTTC. It specifies CASSLDSAGQFF. The V call is TRBV11-2, the J call TRBJ2-1; D is ambiguous. The V end lost 0 bases, the J end lost 12 bases, and 9 bases lay between the germline ends. The V gene's germline CDR1 is SGHAT and CDR2 FQNNGV. The CDR3 is 12 residues long.

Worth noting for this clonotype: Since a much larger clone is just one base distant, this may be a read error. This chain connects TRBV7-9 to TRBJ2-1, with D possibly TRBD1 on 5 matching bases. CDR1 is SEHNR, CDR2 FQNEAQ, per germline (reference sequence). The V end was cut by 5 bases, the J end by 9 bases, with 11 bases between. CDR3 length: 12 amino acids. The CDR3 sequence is CASSQNDSEQFF. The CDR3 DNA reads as TGTGCCAGCAGCCAAAATGACAGTGAGCAGTTCTTC.

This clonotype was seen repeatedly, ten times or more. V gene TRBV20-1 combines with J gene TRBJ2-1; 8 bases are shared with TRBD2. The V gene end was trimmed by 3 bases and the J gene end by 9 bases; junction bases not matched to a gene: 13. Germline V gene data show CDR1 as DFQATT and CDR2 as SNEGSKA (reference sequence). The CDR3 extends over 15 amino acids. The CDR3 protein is CSASKGRRGDGEQFF. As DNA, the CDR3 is TGCAGTGCTAGTAAAGGGAGGCGGGGGGATGGTGAGCAGTTCTTC.

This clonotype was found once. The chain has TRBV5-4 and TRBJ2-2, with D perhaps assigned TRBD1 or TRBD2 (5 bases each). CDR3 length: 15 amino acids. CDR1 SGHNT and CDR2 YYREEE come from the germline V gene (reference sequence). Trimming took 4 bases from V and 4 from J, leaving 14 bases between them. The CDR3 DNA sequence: TGTGCCAGCAGCCCCGGGGACCTCGGCACCGGGGAGCTGTTTTTT. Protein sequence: CASSPGDLGTGELFF.

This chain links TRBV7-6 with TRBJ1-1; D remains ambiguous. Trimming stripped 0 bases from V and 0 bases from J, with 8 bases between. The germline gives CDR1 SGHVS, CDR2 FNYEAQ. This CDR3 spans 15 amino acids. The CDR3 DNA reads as TGTGCCAGCAGCTTAGCCCCTGGGATGAACACTGAAGCTTTCTTT. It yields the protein CASSLAPGMNTEAFF.

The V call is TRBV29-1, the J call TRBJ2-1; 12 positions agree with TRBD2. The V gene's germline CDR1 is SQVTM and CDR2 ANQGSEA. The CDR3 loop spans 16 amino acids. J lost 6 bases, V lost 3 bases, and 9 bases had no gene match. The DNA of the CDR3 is TGCAGCGTTGATGGGATCGCGGGACTAGCGGGCAATGAGCAGTTCTTC. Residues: CSVDGIAGLAGNEQFF.

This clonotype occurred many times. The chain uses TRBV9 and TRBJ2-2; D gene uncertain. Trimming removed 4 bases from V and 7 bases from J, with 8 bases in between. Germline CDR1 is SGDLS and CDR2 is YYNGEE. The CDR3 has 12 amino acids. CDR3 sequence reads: CASSSEGGELFF. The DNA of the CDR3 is TGTGCCAGCAGCTCAGAAGGCGGGGAGCTGTTTTTT.

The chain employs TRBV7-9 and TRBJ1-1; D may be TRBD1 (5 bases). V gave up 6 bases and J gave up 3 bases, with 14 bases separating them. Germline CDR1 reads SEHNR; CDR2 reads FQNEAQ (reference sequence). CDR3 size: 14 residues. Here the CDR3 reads CASRVQDSHTEAFF. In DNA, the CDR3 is TGTGCCAGCAGGGTACAGGATTCGCACACTGAAGCTTTCTTT.

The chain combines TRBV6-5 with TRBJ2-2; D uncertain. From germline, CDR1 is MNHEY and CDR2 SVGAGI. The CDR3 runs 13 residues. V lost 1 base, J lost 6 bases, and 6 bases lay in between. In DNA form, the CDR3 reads TGTGCCAGCAGTTACTTGGGTGCCGGGGAGCTGTTTTTT. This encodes CASSYLGAGELFF.

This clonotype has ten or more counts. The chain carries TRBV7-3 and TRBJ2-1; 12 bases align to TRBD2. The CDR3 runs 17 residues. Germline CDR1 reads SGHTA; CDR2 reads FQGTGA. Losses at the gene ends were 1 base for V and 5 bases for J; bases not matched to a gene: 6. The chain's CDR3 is CASSLSLAGGGDNEQFF. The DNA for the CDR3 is TGTGCCAGCAGCTTAAGCCTAGCGGGGGGGGGAGACAATGAGCAGTTCTTC.

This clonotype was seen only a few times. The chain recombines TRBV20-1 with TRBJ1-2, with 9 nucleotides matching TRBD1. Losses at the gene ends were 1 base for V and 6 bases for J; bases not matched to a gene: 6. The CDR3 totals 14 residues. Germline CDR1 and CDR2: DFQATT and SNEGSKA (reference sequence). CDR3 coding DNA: TGCAGTGCTAGAGCCGGACAGGGGAGAGATGGCTACACCTTC. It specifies CSARAGQGRDGYTF.